Given below is one T cell receptor (beta chain) in context. The V segment lost 4 bases and the J segment 1 base; nucleotides outside the gene matches: 1. CDR3 length: 15 amino acids. CDR1 is SGHAT and CDR2 is FQDESV in the germline V gene (reference sequence). The data were taken from a study of blood T cell repertoires in COVID-19. Overall study context: Whether acute or convalescent, the COVID-19 samples came from the United States, Italy and Spain. T cells, B-cell-depleted T cells, or PBMCs provided the cDNA or gDNA that served as material.

Original analysis: Using reference gene primer amplification, nucleated cell counts were estimated. Here immunoSEQ multiplex PCR was the method, and the copy in TCRdb shows in-frame clones only, minus some. V and J calls and clone size are those listed in that table; D and trimming were worked out from the DNA. The table lists 180,000 or so clones, 70% to 90% of them singletons. The chain carries TRBV11-1 and TRBJ2-5, with 12 positions matching TRBD2. This TCR came from a man aged 60-69 years with acute or convalescent COVID-19. The source material was peripheral blood. CDR3 in DNA: TGTGCCAGCAGCTGGGGACTAGCGGGCCAAGAGACCCAGTACTTC. Protein sequence: CASSWGLAGQETQYF.